Below, one TCR beta chain is given with its context. The sample comes from a study of blood T cell repertoires in COVID-19. In the source study's methods: From reference gene primer amplification, estimates of nucleated cell counts were derived. Libraries were prepared by immunoSEQ multiplex PCR; TCRdb keeps only in-frame clonotypes and omits some of them. Clone size and V and J calls were adopted from that table, with D and trimming inferred from the DNA. The sample records around 300,000 clones, roughly 90% being singletons. Trimming pared 5 bases from V and 7 bases from J, leaving 6 bases between. CDR1 is DFQATT and CDR2 is SNEGSKA in the germline V gene (reference sequence). CDR3 length: 10 amino acids.

The sequence was collected from a woman aged 50 to 65 with active or convalescent COVID-19. The sample taken for sequencing was peripheral blood. V is TRBV20-1 and J is TRBJ1-5, with D possibly matching TRBD1 (6 bases). The CDR3 loop is CSAGGQPQHF. In DNA, the CDR3 is TGCAGTGCTGGGGGCCAGCCCCAGCATTTT.